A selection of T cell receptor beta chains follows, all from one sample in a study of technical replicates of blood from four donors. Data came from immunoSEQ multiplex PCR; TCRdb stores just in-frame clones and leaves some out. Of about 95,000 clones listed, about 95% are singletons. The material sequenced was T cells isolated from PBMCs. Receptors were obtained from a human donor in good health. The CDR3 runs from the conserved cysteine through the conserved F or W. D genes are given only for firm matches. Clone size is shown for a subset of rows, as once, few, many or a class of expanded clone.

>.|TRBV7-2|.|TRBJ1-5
TGTGCCAGCAGCTCCCTAGGGGGGGGCGGTCAGCCCCAGCATTTT
CASSSLGGGGQPQHF
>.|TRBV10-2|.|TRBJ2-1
TGCGCCAGTTCGCGGGACTTGAACAATGAGCAGTTCTTC
CASSRDLNNEQFF
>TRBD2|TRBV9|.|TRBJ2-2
TGTGCCAGCAGCGTAGGGTCTAGCGGGAGAACCGGGGAGCTGTTTTTT
CASSVGSSGRTGELFF
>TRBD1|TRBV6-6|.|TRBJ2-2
TGTGCCAGCAGTTCCGGGACAGGGGCCACCGGGGAGCTGTTTTTT
CASSSGTGATGELFF
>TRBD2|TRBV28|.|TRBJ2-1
TGTGCCAGCAGTTTAGGTAGCGGGAGGGCCGGAGATGAGCAGTTCTTC
CASSLGSGRAGDEQFF
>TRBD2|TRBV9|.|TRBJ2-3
TGTGCCAGCAGCTTCGGGGGGACTAGCGTTTATTTAGATACGCAGTATTTT
CASSFGGTSVYLDTQYF
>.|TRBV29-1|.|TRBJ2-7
TGCAGCGTGGGGAACAGGGACGAGCAGTACTTC
CSVGNRDEQYF
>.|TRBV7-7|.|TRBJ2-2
TGTGCTAGCAGCCGGAGGGGCACCGGGGAGCTGTTTTTT
CASSRRGTGELFF
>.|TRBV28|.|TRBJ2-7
TGTGCCAGCAGCCCTAGAGGGCTGCTTTCTTACGAGCAGTACTTC
CASSPRGLLSYEQYF
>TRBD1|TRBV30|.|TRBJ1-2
TGTGCCTGGAGTTCCAGGGGGCATAACTATGGCTACACCTTC
CAWSSRGHNYGYTF
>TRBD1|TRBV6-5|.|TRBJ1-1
TGTGCCAGCAGTTACACAGGGGACACTGAAGCTTTCTTT
CASSYTGDTEAFF
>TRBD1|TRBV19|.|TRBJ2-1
TGTGCCAGTAGTAGGCAGGGGGCTAGGAATGAGCAGTTCTTC
CASSRQGARNEQFF
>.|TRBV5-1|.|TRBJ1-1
TGCGCCAGCAGCTTAATAGGGGGGGACACTGAAGCTTTCTTT
CASSLIGGDTEAFF
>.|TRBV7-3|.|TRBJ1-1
TGTGCCAGCAGCTTAACGAGGGGGAACCCTGAAGCTTTCTTT
CASSLTRGNPEAFF
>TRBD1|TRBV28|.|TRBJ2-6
TGTGCCAGCAGTTTACAGGGGGCGCCTGGGGCCAACGTCCTGACTTTC
CASSLQGAPGANVLTF
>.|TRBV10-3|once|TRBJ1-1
TGTGCCATCAGTGAGTCAGCGCAGAACACTGAAGCTTTCTTT
CAISESAQNTEAFF
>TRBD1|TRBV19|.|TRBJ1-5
TGTGCCAGTAGTACAGGACAGGGGAAAGGTCAGCCCCAGCATTTT
CASSTGQGKGQPQHF
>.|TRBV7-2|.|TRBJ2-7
TGTGCCAGCAGCCCCCCGGGTTTTAGGAACGGCTACGAGCAGTACTTC
CASSPPGFRNGYEQYF
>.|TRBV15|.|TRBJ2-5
TGTGCCACCAGCAGAGCTAAGGAACAGGAAAAAGAGACCCAGTACTTC
CATSRAKEQEKETQYF
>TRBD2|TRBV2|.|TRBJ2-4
TGTGCCAGCAGGGAACTAGCGGGAGGGTCCAAAAACATTCAGTACTTC
CASRELAGGSKNIQYF
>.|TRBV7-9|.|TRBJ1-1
TGTGCCCAAGGGGGGGGCGCTTCGGACACTGAAGCTTTCTTT
CAQGGGASDTEAFF
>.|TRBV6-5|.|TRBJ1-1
TGTGCCAGCGAGTCAGGAACTGAAGCTTTCTTT
CASESGTEAFF
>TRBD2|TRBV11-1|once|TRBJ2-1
TGTGCCAGCAGCCTAGCGGGAGTAAACGAGCAGTTCTTC
CASSLAGVNEQFF
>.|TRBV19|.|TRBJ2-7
TGTGCCAGTAGTATTACAAGGACAATCCTGTACGAGCAGTACTTC
CASSITRTILYEQYF
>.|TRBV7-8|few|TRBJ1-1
TGTGCCAGCAGCTTACCAGGGATTCTGAACACTGAAGCTTTCTTT
CASSLPGILNTEAFF
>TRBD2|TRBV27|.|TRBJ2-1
TGTGCCAGCAGCTTTCGACCTAGCGGGAGTGGGAATGAGCAGTTCTTC
CASSFRPSGSGNEQFF
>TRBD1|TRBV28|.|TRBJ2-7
TGTGCCAGCAATCTTAGGGGGCGGGCCTACTCCTACGAGCAGTACTTC
CASNLRGRAYSYEQYF
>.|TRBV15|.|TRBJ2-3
TGTGCCACCAGCAGAGATCAGGCGACAGATACGCAGTATTTT
CATSRDQATDTQYF
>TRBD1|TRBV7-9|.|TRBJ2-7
TGTGCCAGCAGCCTCAAGGACAGGGGCAGTAGGTACGAGCAGTACTTC
CASSLKDRGSRYEQYF
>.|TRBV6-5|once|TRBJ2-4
TGTGCCAGCAGCATGACAGGTGGGGTTGACATTCAGTACTTC
CASSMTGGVDIQYF
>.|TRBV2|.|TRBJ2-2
TGTGCCAGCAGTGAAGCCGGAGGGCACACGTCTCCCGGGGAGCTGTTTTTT
CASSEAGGHTSPGELFF
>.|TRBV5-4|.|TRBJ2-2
TGTGCCAGCAGCTTGGTACTAGGAAGGGCCGGGGAGCTGTTTTTT
CASSLVLGRAGELFF
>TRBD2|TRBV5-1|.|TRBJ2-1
TGCGCCAGCAGCTTAAGAGCGGGAGGGGCCTACAATGAGCAGTTCTTC
CASSLRAGGAYNEQFF
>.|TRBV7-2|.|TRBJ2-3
TGTGCCAGCAGCTTACAGCGTGGGTTGACAGATACGCAGTATTTT
CASSLQRGLTDTQYF
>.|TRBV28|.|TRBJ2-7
TGTGCCAGCAGTTTAAATACCTACGAGCAGTACTTC
CASSLNTYEQYF
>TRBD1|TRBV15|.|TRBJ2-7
TGTGCCACCACCAGTGTGTCTTCTTCTTTCGAGCCGGGACAGATAGGCTACGAGCAGTACTTC
CATTSVSSSFEPGQIGYEQYF
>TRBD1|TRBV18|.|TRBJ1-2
TGTGCCAGCTCCCCGGGACAGGGACGGCTCAAAGGGCCTGGCTACACCTTC
CASSPGQGRLKGPGYTF
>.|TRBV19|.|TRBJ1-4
TGTGCCACCTCCAGGGAGGGGTCGGAAAAACTGTTTTTT
CATSREGSEKLFF
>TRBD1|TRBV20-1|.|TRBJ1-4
TGCAGTGCTAGGGGGGACAGCTGGGGGTTTTTT
CSARGDSWGFF
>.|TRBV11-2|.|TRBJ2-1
TGTGCCAGCAGCTTTAACAGGGAGAGCTCCTACAATGAGCAGTTCTTC
CASSFNRESSYNEQFF
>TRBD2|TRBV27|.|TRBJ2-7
TGTGCCAGCAGTTTTGGACTAGGCGGGTCCTACGAGCAGTACTTC
CASSFGLGGSYEQYF
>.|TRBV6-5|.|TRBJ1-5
TGTGCCAGCAGTAGCAACAGCAATCAGCCCCAGCATTTT
CASSSNSNQPQHF
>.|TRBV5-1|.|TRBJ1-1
TGCGCCAGCAGCTTGGGCGTAGGTTTCCCCAGGGTCTACACTGAAGCTTTCTTT
CASSLGVGFPRVYTEAFF
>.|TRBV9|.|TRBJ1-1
TGTGCCAGCAGCGCAAGGGGAAATTTGAACACTGAAGCTTTCTTT
CASSARGNLNTEAFF
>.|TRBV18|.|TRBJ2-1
TGTGCCAGCTCACTACAGGGCAATGAGCAGTTCTTC
CASSLQGNEQFF
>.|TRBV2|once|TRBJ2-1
TGTGCCAGCATGCTCAGGGTTGTCTCAAATGATGAGCAGTTCTTC
CASMLRVVSNDEQFF
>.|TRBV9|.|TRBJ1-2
TGTGCCAGCAGCGTAGGGGGCAGAAACTATGGCTACACCTTC
CASSVGGRNYGYTF
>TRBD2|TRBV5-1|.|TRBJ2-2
TGCGCCAGCAGCTTGGCGACTAGCGGGAGCACCGGGGAGCTGTTTTTT
CASSLATSGSTGELFF
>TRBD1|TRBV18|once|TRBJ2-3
TGTGCCAGCTCACCCGGGACAGGGAGCACAGATACGCAGTATTTT
CASSPGTGSTDTQYF
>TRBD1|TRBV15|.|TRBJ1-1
TGTGCCACCAGCGCCTCACACTCTCAGGGGGGAACTGAAGCTTTCTTT
CATSASHSQGGTEAFF
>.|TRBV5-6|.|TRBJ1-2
TGTGCCAGCAGCACAGACATACTAGGCGGCTACACCTTC
CASSTDILGGYTF
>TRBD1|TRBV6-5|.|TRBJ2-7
TGTGCCAGCAGGGGGACAGCTACCTACGAGCAGTACTTC
CASRGTATYEQYF